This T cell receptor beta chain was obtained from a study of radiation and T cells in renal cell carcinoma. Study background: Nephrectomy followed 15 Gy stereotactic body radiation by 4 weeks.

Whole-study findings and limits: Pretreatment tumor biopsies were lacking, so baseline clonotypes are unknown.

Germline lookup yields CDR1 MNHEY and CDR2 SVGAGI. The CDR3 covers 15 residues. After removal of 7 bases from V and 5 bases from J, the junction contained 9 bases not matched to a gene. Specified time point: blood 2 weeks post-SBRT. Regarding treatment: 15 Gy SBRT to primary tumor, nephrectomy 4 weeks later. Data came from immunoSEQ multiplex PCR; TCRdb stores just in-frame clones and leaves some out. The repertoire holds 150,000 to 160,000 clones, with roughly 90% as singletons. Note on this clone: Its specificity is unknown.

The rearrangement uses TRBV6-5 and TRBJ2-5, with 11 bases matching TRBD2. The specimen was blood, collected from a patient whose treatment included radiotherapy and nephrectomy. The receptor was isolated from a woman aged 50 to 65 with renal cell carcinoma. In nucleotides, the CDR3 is TGTGCCAGCACCTATAGCGGGGGGGCCCTCGAGACCCAGTACTTC. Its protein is CASTYSGGALETQYF.